Below are 19 T cell receptor beta chains sequenced from a single sample in a study of blood T cell repertoires in COVID-19 (dated by TCRdb to 2018 to 2020). Library prep was done by the immunoSEQ multiplex PCR assay. Here the immuneACCESS table is served through TCRdb, limited to in-frame sequences with V and J called. Missing clones are a known gap in these copies; in checked studies unresolved V genes cover under half, and the rest lacks a known reason. The sample table contains 150,000 to 250,000 clones; only one count was recorded for roughly 82% of them. Approximately 12% of the sample goes to the ten largest clones. The specimen was PBMCs or T cells enriched from blood (not recorded which). The receptor set was obtained from a man aged 40-55 years who had recovered from COVID-19.

This rearrangement joins TRBV2 to TRBJ1-2, with TRBD1 matching 9 bases. Trimming at V came to 8 bases and at J to 8 bases, leaving 9 bases not matched to a gene. The CDR3 runs to 13 residues. CDR1 and CDR2 from the germline V gene are SNHLY and FYNNEI. The DNA for the CDR3 is TGTGCCAGCGGCTCGGACAGGGGAGGGGGCTACACCTTC. As protein: CASGSDRGGGYTF.

This chain links TRBV2 with TRBJ2-1, with TRBD2 as a possible D gene (6 bases). Germline V CDR1 and CDR2: SNHLY, FYNNEI. Trimming took off 5 bases at V and 2 bases at J, with 16 bases between the two ends. CDR3 size: 16 residues. CDR3 loop: CASSRGSGSPYNEQFF. The CDR3 coding sequence is TGTGCCAGCAGTCGAGGAAGCGGGTCCCCCTACAATGAGCAGTTCTTC.

Regarding this clone: The junction shows a germline mismatch at one end, possibly a read error. V gene TRBV6-6 combines with J gene TRBJ2-2, with TRBD2 matching over 12 bases. The germline V gene encodes CDR1 MNHNY and CDR2 SVGAGI (reference sequence). CDR3 length: 16 residues. The CDR3 coding sequence is TGTGCCAGCAGCCCTAGGACTAGCGGGAACGCCGGGGAGCTGTTTTTT. This translates into CASSPRTSGNAGELFF.

This chain links TRBV9 with TRBJ2-3; weak D call: TRBD2 (7 bases). CDR1 is SGDLS and CDR2 is YYNGEE in the germline V gene. The CDR3 consists of 15 residues. V gave up 4 bases and J gave up 3 bases, with 15 bases separating them. In DNA form, the CDR3 reads TGTGCCAGCAGCTCGGGGGCGGGAGCAACAGATACGCAGTATTTT. This codes for CASSSGAGATDTQYF.

This rearrangement joins TRBV13 to TRBJ1-2; unclear D gene. Germline V gene lookup returns CDR1 PRHDT and CDR2 FYEKMQ (reference sequence). Trimming took off 2 bases at V and 4 bases at J, with 17 bases between the two ends. The CDR3 extends over 16 amino acids. The CDR3 DNA reads as TGTGCCAGCAGCTTACTAGAAGTCAATAATATCTATGGCTACACCTTC. Amino acid sequence: CASSLLEVNNIYGYTF.

This clone was seen only once. This CDR3 is CASTTQGFRAGELFF. The CDR3 nucleotides read TGTGCCAGCACTACACAGGGATTCAGAGCTGGGGAGCTGTTTTTT. The chain is built from TRBV6-5 and TRBJ2-2; possible D gene TRBD1, 6 bases. Germline V gene data show CDR1 as MNHEY and CDR2 as SVGAGI. The CDR3 spans 15 residues. The V and J ends lost 7 bases and 8 bases respectively, with 20 bases between them.

The chain carries TRBV4-3 and TRBJ2-6; TRBD2 is a possible D gene (6 bases). V lost 1 base and J lost 3, with 16 bases in between. In germline, CDR1 is LGHNA, CDR2 YSLEER. The CDR3 has 18 residues. The DNA of the CDR3 is TGCGCCAGCAGCCAAGCGGGACTCCGGGGTGGTGGGGCCAACGTCCTGACTTTC. This encodes CASSQAGLRGGGANVLTF.

The CDR3 region has the DNA TGTGCCAGTACCTCCGGGACAGGGGCTAACTATGGCTACACCTTC. Encoded protein: CASTSGTGANYGYTF. The V call is TRBV19, the J call TRBJ1-2; 10 bases agree with TRBD1. The CDR3 has 15 amino acids. From germline, CDR1 is LNHDA and CDR2 SQIVND (reference sequence). Trimming at V came to 7 bases and at J to 0 bases, leaving 5 bases not matched to a gene.

This chain joins TRBV28 and TRBJ1-1; D is undetermined. The germline CDR1 and CDR2 sequences are MDHEN and SYDVKM. Trimming stripped 5 bases from V and 3 bases from J, with 10 bases between. This CDR3 has 13 residues. The CDR3 DNA follows: TGTGCCAGCAGTCCCTACGGGTACACTGAAGCTTTCTTT. Translated, it gives CASSPYGYTEAFF.

V and J are TRBV3-1 (or the pseudogene TRBV3-2) and TRBJ1-2, with no clear D. Trimming stripped 3 bases from V and 8 bases from J, with 7 bases between. This CDR3 has 11 residues. Germline CDR1 is LGHDT and CDR2 is YNNKEL (reference sequence). DNA of the CDR3: TGTGCCAGCAGCCAGTGGCCGGGCTACACCTTC. Encoded protein: CASSQWPGYTF.

The chain uses TRBV5-6 and TRBJ2-3; tentative D call: TRBD2 (5 bases). V lost 2 bases and J lost 0, with 13 bases in between. This CDR3 spans 16 amino acids. Looked up from germline, CDR1 is SGHDT and CDR2 is YYEEEE. This CDR3 reads CASSLFGEWSTDTQYF. As DNA, the CDR3 is TGTGCCAGCAGCTTATTCGGGGAGTGGAGCACAGATACGCAGTATTTT.

The rearrangement joins TRBV30 to TRBJ1-5; 9 nucleotides align to TRBD1. The length of the CDR3 is 15 residues. The germline V gene encodes CDR1 GTSNPN and CDR2 SVGIG (reference sequence). V shed 4 bases and J 0 bases; nucleotides not matched to a gene: 4. The CDR3 DNA is TGTGCCTGGAAAGGGACAGGGCCTAGCAATCAGCCCCAGCATTTT. Protein product: CAWKGTGPSNQPQHF. Full variable domain (outside the CDR3, taken from reference TRBV30 and TRBJ1-5): SQTIHQWPATLVQPVGSPLSLECTVEGTSNPNLYWYRQAAGRGLQLLFYSVGIGQISSEVPQNLSASRPQDRQFILSSKKLLLSDSGFYLCAWKGTGPSNQPQHFGDGTRLSIL.

This rearrangement joins TRBV5-1 to TRBJ2-1; TRBD1 aligns across 7 bases. Trimming took 1 base from V and 10 from J; bases not matched to a gene: 11. The CDR3 spans 15 residues. Germline V CDR1 and CDR2: SGHRS, YFSETQ. In DNA form, the CDR3 reads TGCGCCAGCAGCTTGCAGGGGGAAGGCTTAGGGGAGCAGTTCTTC. This gives the protein CASSLQGEGLGEQFF.

The CDR3 loop is CAWSVFGVFSGSPKEQFF. The DNA of the CDR3 is TGTGCCTGGAGTGTTTTCGGGGTTTTTAGCGGGAGTCCCAAAGAGCAGTTCTTC. This chain uses TRBV30 with TRBJ2-1, with 9 bases matching TRBD2. Per germline, CDR1 GTSNPN and CDR2 SVGIG (reference sequence). With V trimmed by 0 bases and J by 10 bases, 19 bases remained unmatched. This CDR3 contains 18 residues.

The chain uses TRBV5-1 and TRBJ1-1, with a possible D match to TRBD1 (6 bases). The germline V and J ends were trimmed by 5 bases and 0 bases, with 14 bases remaining between them. Germline V gene lookup returns CDR1 SGHRS and CDR2 YFSETQ. The CDR3 extends over 15 amino acids. The CDR3 DNA sequence: TGCGCCAGCAGTTACAAACAGGGATTGAACACTGAAGCTTTCTTT. Translating it yields CASSYKQGLNTEAFF. Full variable domain (outside the CDR3, taken from reference TRBV5-1 and TRBJ1-1): KAGVTQTPRYLIKTRGQQVTLSCSPISGHRSVSWYQQTPGQGLQFLFEYFSETQRNKGNFPGRFSGRQFSNSRSEMNVSTLELGDSALYLCASSYKQGLNTEAFFGQGTRLTVV.

As concerns this clone: Other DNA sequences in the same sample also yield this CDR3. The V and J genes are TRBV11-2 and TRBJ2-7, with 7 bases fitting TRBD2. Germline CDR1 reads SGHAT; CDR2 reads FQNNGV. The CDR3 runs 14 residues. Trimming removed 1 base from V and 3 bases from J; junction bases left unmatched: 3. The CDR3 coding sequence is TGTGCCAGCAGCTTAGGGGCGGGAGTCTACGAGCAGTACTTC. Its translation: CASSLGAGVYEQYF.

This clone has just a few counts. The chain uses TRBV6-1 and TRBJ1-1, with 7 bases identical to TRBD1. The V segment lost 3 bases and the J segment 5 bases; nucleotides outside the gene matches: 3. The CDR3 has 13 amino acids. Germline-derived CDR1 and CDR2 are MNHNS and SASEGT. CDR3 loop: CASSDQQGTEAFF. The CDR3 region has the DNA TGTGCCAGCAGTGACCAACAGGGGACTGAAGCTTTCTTT.

The chain couples TRBV5-1 to TRBJ1-3; TRBD1 aligns across 7 bases. After removal of 4 bases from V and 0 bases from J, the junction contained 7 bases not matched to a gene. The germline gives CDR1 SGHRS, CDR2 YFSETQ. The CDR3 consists of 16 residues. For the CDR3, the DNA is TGCGCCAGCAGCCACCCGGGGACAGTCTCTGGAAACACCATATATTTT. As protein: CASSHPGTVSGNTIYF.

This chain joins TRBV5-1 and TRBJ1-1; D call uncertain. Germline-derived CDR1 and CDR2 are SGHRS and YFSETQ. The germline V and J ends were trimmed by 4 bases and 6 bases, with 16 bases remaining between them. The CDR3 extends over 14 amino acids. The CDR3 reads CASSQADTWSEAFF. The CDR3 coding sequence is TGCGCCAGCAGCCAAGCCGACACCTGGTCTGAAGCTTTCTTT.